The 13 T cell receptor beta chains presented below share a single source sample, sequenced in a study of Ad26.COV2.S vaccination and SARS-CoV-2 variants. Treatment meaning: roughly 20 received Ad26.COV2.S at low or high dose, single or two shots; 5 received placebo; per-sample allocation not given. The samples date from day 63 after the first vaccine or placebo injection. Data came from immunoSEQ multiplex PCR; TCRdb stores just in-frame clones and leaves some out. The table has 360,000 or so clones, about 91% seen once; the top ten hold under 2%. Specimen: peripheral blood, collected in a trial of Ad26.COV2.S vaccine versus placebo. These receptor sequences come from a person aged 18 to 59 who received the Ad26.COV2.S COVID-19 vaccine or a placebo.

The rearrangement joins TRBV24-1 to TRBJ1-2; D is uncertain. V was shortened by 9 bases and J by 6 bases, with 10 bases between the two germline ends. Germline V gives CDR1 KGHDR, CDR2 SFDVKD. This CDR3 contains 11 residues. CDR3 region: CATGNLDGYTF. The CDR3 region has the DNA TGTGCCACCGGCAATTTGGATGGCTACACCTTC.

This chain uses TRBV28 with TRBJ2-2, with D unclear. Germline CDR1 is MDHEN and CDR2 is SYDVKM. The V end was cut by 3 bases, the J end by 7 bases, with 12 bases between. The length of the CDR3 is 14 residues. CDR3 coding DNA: TGTGCCAGCAGTTTGGCCGGGTTTAACGGGGAGCTGTTTTTT. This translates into CASSLAGFNGELFF.

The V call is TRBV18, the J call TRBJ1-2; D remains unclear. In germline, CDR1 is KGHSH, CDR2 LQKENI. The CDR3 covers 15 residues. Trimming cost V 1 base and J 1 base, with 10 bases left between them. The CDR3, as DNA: TGTGCCAGCTCACCACAACAGAATTATAACTATGGCTACACCTTC. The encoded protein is CASSPQQNYNYGYTF.

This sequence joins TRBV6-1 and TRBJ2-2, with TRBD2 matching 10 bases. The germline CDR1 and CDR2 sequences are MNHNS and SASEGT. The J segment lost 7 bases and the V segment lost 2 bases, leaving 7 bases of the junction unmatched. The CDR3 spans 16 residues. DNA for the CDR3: TGTGCCAGCAGTGAACCGAGCGGGAGGGCCGTCGGGGAGCTGTTTTTT. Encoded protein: CASSEPSGRAVGELFF.

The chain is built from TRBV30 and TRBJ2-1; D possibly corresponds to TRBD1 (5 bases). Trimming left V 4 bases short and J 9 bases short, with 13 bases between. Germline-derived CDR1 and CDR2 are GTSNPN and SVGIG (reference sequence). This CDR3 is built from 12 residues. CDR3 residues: CAWNPDRGEQFF. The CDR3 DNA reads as TGTGCCTGGAACCCAGACAGAGGTGAGCAGTTCTTC. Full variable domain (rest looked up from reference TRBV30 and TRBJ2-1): SQTIHQWPATLVQPVGSPLSLECTVEGTSNPNLYWYRQAAGRGLQLLFYSVGIGQISSEVPQNLSASRPQDRQFILSSKKLLLSDSGFYLCAWNPDRGEQFFGPGTRLTVL.

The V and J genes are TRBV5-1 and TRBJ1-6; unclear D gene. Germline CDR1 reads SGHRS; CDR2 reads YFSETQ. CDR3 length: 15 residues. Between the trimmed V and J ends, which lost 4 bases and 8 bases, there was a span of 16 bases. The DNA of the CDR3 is TGCGCCAGCAGCAGGACTGCGTCGGCGGATTCACCCCTCCACTTT. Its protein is CASSRTASADSPLHF.

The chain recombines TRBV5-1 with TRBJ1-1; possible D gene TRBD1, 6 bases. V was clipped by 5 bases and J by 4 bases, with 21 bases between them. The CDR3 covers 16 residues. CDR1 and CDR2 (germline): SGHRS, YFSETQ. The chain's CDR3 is CASRDTGRGPVTEAFF. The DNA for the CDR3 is TGCGCCAGCAGGGATACAGGGCGGGGGCCGGTCACTGAAGCTTTCTTT. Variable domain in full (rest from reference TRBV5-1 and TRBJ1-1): KAGVTQTPRYLIKTRGQQVTLSCSPISGHRSVSWYQQTPGQGLQFLFEYFSETQRNKGNFPGRFSGRQFSNSRSEMNVSTLELGDSALYLCASRDTGRGPVTEAFFGQGTRLTVV.

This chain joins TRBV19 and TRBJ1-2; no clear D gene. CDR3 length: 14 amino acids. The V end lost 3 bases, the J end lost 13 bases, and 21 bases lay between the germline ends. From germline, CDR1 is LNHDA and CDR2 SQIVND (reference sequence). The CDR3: CASSIGRGSEPGTF. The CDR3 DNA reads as TGTGCCAGTAGTATCGGTAGAGGGTCGGAACCGGGCACCTTC.

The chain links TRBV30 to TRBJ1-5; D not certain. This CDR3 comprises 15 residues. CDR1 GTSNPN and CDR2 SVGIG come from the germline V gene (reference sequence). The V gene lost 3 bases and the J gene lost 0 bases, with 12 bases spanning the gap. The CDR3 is CAWSVSEFSNQPQHF. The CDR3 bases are TGTGCCTGGAGCGTTTCTGAGTTTAGCAATCAGCCCCAGCATTTT.

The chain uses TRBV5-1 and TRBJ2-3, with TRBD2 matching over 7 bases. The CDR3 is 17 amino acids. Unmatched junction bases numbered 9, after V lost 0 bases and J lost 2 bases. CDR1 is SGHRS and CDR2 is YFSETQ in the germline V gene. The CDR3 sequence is CASSLETGGPTTDTQYF. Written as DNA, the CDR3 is TGCGCCAGCAGCTTGGAGACGGGAGGACCCACCACAGATACGCAGTATTTT.

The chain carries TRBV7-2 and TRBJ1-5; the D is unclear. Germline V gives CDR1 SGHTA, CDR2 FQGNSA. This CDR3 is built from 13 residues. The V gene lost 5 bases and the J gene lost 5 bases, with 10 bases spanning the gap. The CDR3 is CASSPERDQPQHF. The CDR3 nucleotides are TGTGCCAGCAGCCCCGAAAGGGATCAGCCCCAGCATTTT.

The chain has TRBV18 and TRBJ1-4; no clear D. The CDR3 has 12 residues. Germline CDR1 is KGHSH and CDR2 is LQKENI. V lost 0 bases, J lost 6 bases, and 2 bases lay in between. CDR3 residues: CASSPPDEKLFF. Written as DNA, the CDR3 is TGTGCCAGCTCACCACCAGATGAAAAACTGTTTTTT.

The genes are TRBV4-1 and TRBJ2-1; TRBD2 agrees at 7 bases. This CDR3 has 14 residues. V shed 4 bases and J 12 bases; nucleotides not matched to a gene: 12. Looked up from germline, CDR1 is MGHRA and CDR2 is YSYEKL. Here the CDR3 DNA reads TGCGCCAGCAGCCCCCGACCGGGTAGGGAGGGGCAGTTCTTC. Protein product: CASSPRPGREGQFF.